The 32 T cell receptor beta chains below were found in one sample sequenced in a study of blood T cell repertoires in COVID-19. Sequenced by immunoSEQ multiplex PCR; TCRdb stores in-frame clones only, minus some. The sample consists of under 250,000 clones, approximately 83% of them appearing once. The sample consisted of PBMCs or T cells enriched from blood (not recorded which). The source of these receptors is a woman in her forties who had been exposed to COVID-19.

The chain uses TRBV5-4 and TRBJ1-2, with no clear D. In germline, CDR1 is SGHNT, CDR2 YYREEE (reference sequence). The CDR3 has 15 residues. The germline V and J ends were trimmed by 4 bases and 3 bases, with 16 bases remaining between them. CDR3 nucleotide sequence: TGTGCCAGCAGCGTCTTAGGAGACCCAGACTATGGCTACACCTTC. Translation: CASSVLGDPDYGYTF.

The chain uses TRBV18 and TRBJ1-1; D not resolved. This CDR3 is 12 amino acids long. V was trimmed by 3 bases and J by 8 bases, leaving 10 bases between them. CDR1 is KGHSH and CDR2 is LQKENI in the germline V gene. The CDR3 DNA follows: TGTGCCAGCTCACCCGACACAGAAGAAGCTTTCTTT. As protein: CASSPDTEEAFF.

This clone has just one count. V usage is TRBV7-8 and J usage is TRBJ1-1, with D tentatively TRBD1 (5 bases). This CDR3 spans 12 amino acids. Looked up from germline, CDR1 is SGHVS and CDR2 is FQNEAQ. Trimming pared 7 bases from V and 3 bases from J, leaving 9 bases between. The chain's CDR3 is CASIRDYTEAFF. The CDR3 DNA is TGTGCCAGCATCCGGGACTACACTGAAGCTTTCTTT.

V is TRBV3-1 (or the pseudogene TRBV3-2) and J is TRBJ1-1; weak D call: TRBD1 (6 bases). This CDR3 contains 14 residues. CDR1 is LGHDT, CDR2 YNNKEL, per germline (reference sequence). V lost 3 bases and J 9 bases, leaving 17 bases between the germline ends. CDR3 DNA sequence: TGTGCCAGCAGCCAGGGCGACAGGAGCCGAAAAGCTTTCTTT. This codes for CASSQGDRSRKAFF.

J is TRBJ2-7 and V is TRBV23-1, with 8 bases aligning to TRBD1. TRBV23-1 is assigned to the ORF class and has an uncertain function. With 1 base clipped from V and 4 bases from J, the junction kept 6 bases outside the gene matches. The CDR3 spans 15 residues. The CDR3 region has the DNA TGCGCCAGCAGTCAATTTTCCGGACAGGGATACGAGCAGTACTTC. It yields the protein CASSQFSGQGYEQYF.

This chain connects TRBV6-5 to TRBJ2-7; 7 nucleotides match TRBD1. The J segment lost 0 bases and the V segment lost 6 bases, leaving 8 bases of the junction unmatched. The CDR3 length is 15 residues. From germline, CDR1 is MNHEY and CDR2 SVGAGI. The CDR3 DNA reads TGTGCCAGCAGGAACGCCGGGACAGCCTCCTACGAGCAGTACTTC. This codes for CASRNAGTASYEQYF.

The V call is TRBV5-4, the J call TRBJ1-4; 11 nucleotides align to TRBD1. The J segment lost 2 bases and the V segment lost 4 bases, leaving 13 bases of the junction unmatched. The CDR3 has 19 residues. Germline-derived CDR1 and CDR2 are SGHNT and YYREEE (reference sequence). In nucleotides, the CDR3 is TGTGCCAGCAGCGTCCAAAAGGGACAGGGGGACGGCACTAATGAAAAACTGTTTTTT. Translation gives CASSVQKGQGDGTNEKLFF.

This chain uses TRBV2 with TRBJ1-2, with 12 bases aligning to TRBD1. Trimming at V came to 7 bases and at J to 4 bases, leaving 7 bases not matched to a gene. Germline-derived CDR1 and CDR2 are SNHLY and FYNNEI. The CDR3 contains 15 residues. In DNA form, the CDR3 reads TGTGCCAGCATCCCCGGGACAGGGGGCGGCTATGGCTACACCTTC. Protein product: CASIPGTGGGYGYTF.

In DNA, the CDR3 is TGTGCCAGCAGCTTAGAACCCGGGACAGGGCTTTTCAATGAGCAGTTCTTC. It codes for CASSLEPGTGLFNEQFF. The chain combines TRBV5-4 with TRBJ2-1; 9 bases line up with TRBD1. Trimming cost V 2 bases and J 6 bases; bases outside gene matches: 12. CDR3 length equals 17 residues. Germline loops: CDR1 SGHNT, CDR2 YYREEE (reference sequence).

The gene calls are TRBV5-6 and TRBJ1-3, with D uncertain. Germline values: CDR1 SGHDT, CDR2 YYEEEE. V shed 0 bases and J shed 4 bases, with 11 bases lying between them. The CDR3 loop spans 15 amino acids. The CDR3 DNA follows: TGTGCCAGCAGCTTGGCGACCGCGGGGGGAAACACCATATATTTT. Its translation is CASSLATAGGNTIYF.

This chain uses TRBV9 with TRBJ1-2; possibly TRBD1 for D (5 bases). CDR3 length: 14 residues. Trimming took off 4 bases at V and 4 bases at J, with 14 bases between the two ends. Germline loops: CDR1 SGDLS, CDR2 YYNGEE. The CDR3 reads CASSPGGTPYGYTF. The CDR3 coding sequence is TGTGCCAGCAGCCCGGGGGGGACGCCCTATGGCTACACCTTC.

The gene calls are TRBV6-2 or TRBV6-3 and TRBJ2-7; no clear D gene. With 0 bases removed from V and 1 base from J, the gap between germline ends came to 10 bases. CDR1 is MNHEY, CDR2 SVGEGT, per germline. The CDR3 is 15 residues long. The CDR3 here is CASSYSRTPSYEQYF. The CDR3 nucleotides read TGTGCCAGCAGTTACTCGAGAACTCCGTCCTACGAGCAGTACTTC.

The rearrangement links TRBV6-6 to TRBJ1-1; the D gene is possibly TRBD1 (5 bases). The V gene lost 2 bases and the J gene lost 4 bases, with 8 bases spanning the gap. Per the germline V gene, CDR1 is MNHNY and CDR2 is SVGAGI (reference sequence). The CDR3 runs 13 residues. The CDR3 DNA is TGTGCCAGCAGTTACCCGCAGGGCACTGAAGCTTTCTTT. This encodes CASSYPQGTEAFF.

The J gene is TRBJ1-1, the V gene TRBV28; D ambiguous. Between the trimmed V and J ends, which lost 7 bases and 0 bases, there was a span of 9 bases. Looked up from germline, CDR1 is MDHEN and CDR2 is SYDVKM. This CDR3 comprises 13 residues. The CDR3 is CASKSLVNTEAFF. DNA for the CDR3: TGTGCCAGCAAATCCCTCGTGAACACTGAAGCTTTCTTT. The full variable domain, with the rest looked up from reference TRBV28 and TRBJ1-1, is DVKVTQSSRYLVKRTGEKVFLECVQDMDHENMFWYRQDPGLGLRLIYFSYDVKMKEKGDIPEGYSVSREKKERFSLILESASTNQTSMYLCASKSLVNTEAFFGQGTRLTVV.

V is TRBV6-2 or TRBV6-3 and J is TRBJ1-6, with D unclear. V lost 6 bases to trimming and J lost 4 bases, with 16 bases between them. The CDR3 has 16 residues. CDR1 MNHEY and CDR2 SVGEGT come from the germline V gene. The CDR3 region is CASSRTTAYYNSPLHF. The CDR3 DNA follows: TGTGCCAGCAGCCGTACCACTGCCTATTATAATTCACCCCTCCACTTT.

The table lists this clone with many counts. Other DNA sequences in the sample encode the same CDR3. J is TRBJ2-7 and V is TRBV6-5, with 9 bases lining up with TRBD1. V was clipped by 0 bases and J by 0 bases; unmatched bases: 3. CDR3 length: 16 amino acids. Germline assignment: CDR1 MNHEY and CDR2 SVGAGI. The DNA of the CDR3 is TGTGCCAGCAGTTACTCCCGGACAGGGGACTCCTACGAGCAGTACTTC. Encoded protein: CASSYSRTGDSYEQYF.

This clone has more than one count but fewer than ten. This chain links TRBV11-2 with TRBJ1-1; 7 bases are a match to TRBD1. The CDR3 is 15 amino acids. Germline trimming cut 6 bases from V and 2 bases from J; bases unmatched to any gene: 9. Germline loops: CDR1 SGHAT, CDR2 FQNNGV. The CDR3 coding sequence is TGTGCCAGCAGTACAGGGGCGTATCCTAACACTGAAGCTTTCTTT. This sequence encodes CASSTGAYPNTEAFF. The variable domain in full, completed from reference TRBV11-2 and TRBJ1-1, reads EAGVAQSPRYKIIEKRQSVAFWCNPISGHATLYWYQQILGQGPKLLIQFQNNGVVDDSQLPKDRFSAERLKGVDSTLKIQPAKLEDSAVYLCASSTGAYPNTEAFFGQGTRLTVV.

Only one count was recorded for this clone. This chain links TRBV4-2 with TRBJ2-6; weak D call: TRBD1 (5 bases). This CDR3 has 20 residues. Trimming stripped 0 bases from V and 0 bases from J, with 18 bases between. Germline-derived CDR1 and CDR2 are LGHNA and YNFKEQ. CDR3 bases: TGTGCCAGCAGCCAAGATCCTACAGGAATTCGCCGCTCTGGGGCCAACGTCCTGACTTTC. Its translation: CASSQDPTGIRRSGANVLTF.

The V and J genes are TRBV28 and TRBJ2-1, with D tentatively TRBD1 (5 bases). The length of the CDR3 is 15 residues. Trimming cost V 1 base and J 2 bases, with 9 bases left between them. Germline-derived CDR1 and CDR2 are MDHEN and SYDVKM. CDR3 coding DNA: TGTGCCAGCAGTTTATCGCAGGGAACCTACAATGAGCAGTTCTTC. Its protein product is CASSLSQGTYNEQFF.

The CDR3 sequence is CASSLAPQGVNEQFF. Here the CDR3 DNA reads TGCGCCAGCAGCTTGGCCCCGCAGGGGGTCAATGAGCAGTTCTTC. The chain couples TRBV5-1 to TRBJ2-1; TRBD1 aligns across 7 bases. Germline CDR1 and CDR2: SGHRS and YFSETQ. The CDR3 extends over 15 amino acids. Trimming at V came to 0 bases and at J to 6 bases, leaving 6 bases not matched to a gene.

V usage is TRBV6-1 and J usage is TRBJ1-6; possibly TRBD1 for D (6 bases). Trimming took 6 bases from V and 9 from J, leaving 21 bases between them. This CDR3 has 16 residues. Germline CDR1 reads MNHNS; CDR2 reads SASEGT. The CDR3 DNA follows: TGTGCCAGCAGGGAAAACCAACAGGGAGATCGTTCACCCCTCCACTTT. It encodes CASRENQQGDRSPLHF.

The chain combines TRBV27 with TRBJ2-7; D not certain. The CDR3 has 14 amino acids. Trimming removed 5 bases at V and 2 bases at J, with 13 bases between. The germline V gene has CDR1 MNHEY and CDR2 SMNVEV (reference sequence). For the CDR3, the DNA is TGTGCCAGCAGTGGGTACATTGGAGCCTACGAGCAGTACTTC. This sequence encodes CASSGYIGAYEQYF.

V gene TRBV6-4 combines with J gene TRBJ2-1; D gene uncertain. Trimming took 0 bases from V and 7 from J, leaving 7 bases between them. This CDR3 comprises 13 residues. CDR1 MRHNA and CDR2 SNTAGT come from the germline V gene. The chain's CDR3 is CASSDSPQNEQFF. In nucleotides, the CDR3 is TGTGCCAGCAGTGACTCCCCTCAGAATGAGCAGTTCTTC.

The rearrangement links TRBV6-5 to TRBJ2-3, with a possible D match to TRBD2 (6 bases). The CDR3 length is 15 residues. Trimming shortened V by 6 bases and J by 2 bases, and 15 bases separated the two germline ends. Germline lookup yields CDR1 MNHEY and CDR2 SVGAGI. The CDR3 here is CASSPAGRPTDTQYF. CDR3 nucleotide sequence: TGTGCCAGCAGCCCCGCGGGGCGCCCCACAGATACGCAGTATTTT.

The chain has TRBV5-6 and TRBJ1-1, with TRBD1 identical over 7 bases. J lost 1 base, V lost 5 bases, and 5 bases had no gene match. The CDR3 contains 14 residues. The germline CDR1 and CDR2 sequences are SGHDT and YYEEEE. In nucleotides, the CDR3 is TGTGCCAGCAGGACGACAGGGAGGAACACTGAAGCTTTCTTT. This sequence encodes CASRTTGRNTEAFF.

V usage is TRBV7-9 and J usage is TRBJ1-6, with 8 positions matching TRBD1. The V segment lost 5 bases and the J segment 5 bases; nucleotides outside the gene matches: 8. In germline, CDR1 is SEHNR, CDR2 FQNEAQ (reference sequence). CDR3 size: 16 residues. Written as DNA, the CDR3 is TGTGCCAGCAGCCAACCGACAGGGGTAAATAATTCACCCCTCCACTTT. The encoded protein is CASSQPTGVNNSPLHF.

The CDR3 bases are TGTGCCAGCACCTCTCGGGGGGGCGGCACCGGGGAGCTGTTTTTT. Its protein product is CASTSRGGGTGELFF. The chain links TRBV9 to TRBJ2-2; 8 positions agree with TRBD2. This CDR3 has 15 amino acids. The V and J ends lost 6 bases and 4 bases, in that order; junction bases with no gene match: 8. The V gene's germline CDR1 is SGDLS and CDR2 YYNGEE.

The gene calls are TRBV19 and TRBJ1-2; 8 bases line up with TRBD1. Germline V gene data show CDR1 as LNHDA and CDR2 as SQIVND (reference sequence). With V trimmed by 4 bases and J by 2 bases, 3 bases remained unmatched. The CDR3 has 14 amino acids. This chain's CDR3 is CASSSGDRNYGYTF. For the CDR3, the DNA is TGTGCCAGTAGTAGCGGGGACAGGAACTATGGCTACACCTTC.

V is TRBV6-2 or TRBV6-3 and J is TRBJ2-6; a possible D gene is TRBD2 (5 bases). The V end was cut by 6 bases, the J end by 4 bases, with 10 bases between. This CDR3 is built from 14 residues. Germline loops: CDR1 MNHEY, CDR2 SVGEGT. CDR3 DNA sequence: TGTGCCAGCAGCCCCTCGGGAGGGGCCAACGTCCTGACTTTC. Its protein product is CASSPSGGANVLTF.

On this clone: The sample carries other DNA sequences with the same CDR3. The chain links TRBV30 to TRBJ1-1; tentatively, D is TRBD1 (5 bases). Germline CDR1 is GTSNPN and CDR2 is SVGIG (reference sequence). The CDR3 spans 13 residues. V lost 2 bases and J lost 3, with 10 bases in between. The CDR3 here is CAWSRGEDTEAFF. The CDR3, as DNA: TGTGCCTGGAGTCGAGGGGAGGACACTGAAGCTTTCTTT.

The V gene is TRBV7-2, the J gene TRBJ2-7; D possibly corresponds to TRBD1 (6 bases). The V gene's germline CDR1 is SGHTA and CDR2 FQGNSA. V lost 1 base, J lost 6 bases, and 10 bases lay in between. CDR3 length: 13 residues. CDR3: CASSLGTGSEQYF. The CDR3 DNA reads as TGTGCCAGCAGCTTAGGCACAGGGAGCGAGCAGTACTTC.

V is TRBV4-2 and J is TRBJ1-1; weak D call: TRBD1 (6 bases). The CDR3 extends over 15 amino acids. Germline CDR1 LGHNA, CDR2 YNFKEQ. V dropped 2 bases and J dropped 1 base, with 11 bases sitting between them. The CDR3 DNA sequence: TGTGCCAGCAGCCAACAGGGAGGGGGGAACACTGAAGCTTTCTTT. Translated: CASSQQGGGNTEAFF.